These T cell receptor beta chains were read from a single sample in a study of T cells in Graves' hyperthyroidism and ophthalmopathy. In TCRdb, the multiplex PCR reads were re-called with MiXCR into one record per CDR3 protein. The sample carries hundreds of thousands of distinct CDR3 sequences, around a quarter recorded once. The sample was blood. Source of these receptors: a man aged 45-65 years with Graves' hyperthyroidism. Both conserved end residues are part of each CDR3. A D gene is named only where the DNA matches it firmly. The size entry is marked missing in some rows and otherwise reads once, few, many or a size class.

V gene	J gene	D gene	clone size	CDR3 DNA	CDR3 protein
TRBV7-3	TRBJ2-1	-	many	TGTGCCAGCAGCTTAAAGCGGACAAGGGACCTGGATGAGCAGTTCTTC	CASSLKRTRDLDEQFF
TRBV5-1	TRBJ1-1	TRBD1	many	TGCGCCAGCAGCTTGGGGGACAGGGGCCCCCTTCGGCCCGAGGAAGCTTTCTTT	CASSLGDRGPLRPEEAFF
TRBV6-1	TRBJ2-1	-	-	TGCGCCAGCAACCCTGGGGGGACCTACAATGAGCAGTTCTTC	CASNPGGTYNEQFF
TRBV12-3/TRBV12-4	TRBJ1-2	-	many	TGTGCCAGCAGCACGGACGGAGTCTATGGCTACACCTTC	CASSTDGVYGYTF
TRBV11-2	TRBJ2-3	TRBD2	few	TGTGCCAGCAGCCGGGATAGCGGGGCCTCAGGAGATACGCAGTATTTT	CASSRDSGASGDTQYF
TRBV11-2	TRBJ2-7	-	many	TGTGCCAGCAGCTTAGATGCCCGTGAGTCCTACGAGCAGTACTTC	CASSLDARESYEQYF
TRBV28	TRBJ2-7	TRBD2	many	TGTGCCAGCGGGATCGGGGGAGGGCCTTACGAGCAGTACTTC	CASGIGGGPYEQYF
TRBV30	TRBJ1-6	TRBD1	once	TGTGCCTGGAAGCAACCGAGGACAGGGGTCCACTTT	CAWKQPRTGVHF
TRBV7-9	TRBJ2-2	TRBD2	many	TGTGCCAGCAGCCCTACTAGCGGGAGAACCGGGGAGCTGTTTTTT	CASSPTSGRTGELFF
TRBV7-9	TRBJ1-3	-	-	TGTGCCAGCAGCCCTGCTATTCTCTCTGGAAACACCATATATTTT	CASSPAILSGNTIYF
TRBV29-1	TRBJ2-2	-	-	TGCAGCGTTTCTTTAGGGCACTTCCCCGGGGAGCTGTTTTTT	CSVSLGHFPGELFF
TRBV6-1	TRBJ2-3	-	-	TGTGCCAGCAGTGAGAGCATTGATACGCAGTATTTT	CASSESIDTQYF
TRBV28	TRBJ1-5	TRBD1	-	TGTGCCAGCAGCTATCAGGGGGCTAATCAGCCCCAGCATTTT	CASSYQGANQPQHF
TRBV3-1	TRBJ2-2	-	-	TGTGCCAGCAGCCAAACTCTTGGGGGAGCCGGGGAGCTGTTTTTT	CASSQTLGGAGELFF
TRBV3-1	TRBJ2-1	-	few	TGTGCCAGCAGCCATACTAGCAGTGAGCAGTTCTTC	CASSHTSSEQFF
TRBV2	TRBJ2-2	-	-	TGTGCCAGCAGTGTCCTTAGCGCGAACACCGGGGAGCTGTTTTTT	CASSVLSANTGELFF
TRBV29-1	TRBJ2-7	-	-	TGCAGCGTTGGGGAGAGCTCCTACGAGCAGTACTTC	CSVGESSYEQYF
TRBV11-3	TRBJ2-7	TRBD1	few	TGTGCCAGCAGCTGGGGGACAGGTGGAACCTACGAGCAGTACTTC	CASSWGTGGTYEQYF
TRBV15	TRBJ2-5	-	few	TGTGCCACCAGCTCCCGGGCAGGGGGGGAAGAGACCCAGTACTTC	CATSSRAGGEETQYF
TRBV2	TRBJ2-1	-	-	TGTGCCAGCAGTGCAGGTTTGGGGGGTTCATACAATGAGCAGTTCTTC	CASSAGLGGSYNEQFF
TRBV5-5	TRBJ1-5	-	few	TGTGCCAGCAGCGGGGGGGACGGGATCAATCAGCCCCAGCATTTT	CASSGGDGINQPQHF
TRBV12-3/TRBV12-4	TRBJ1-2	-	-	TGTGCCAGCACCTCACAGGGAAACTATGGCTACACCTTC	CASTSQGNYGYTF
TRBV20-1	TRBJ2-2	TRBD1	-	TGCAGTGCTAGTCGACAGGGATCCGGGGAGCTGTTTTTT	CSASRQGSGELFF
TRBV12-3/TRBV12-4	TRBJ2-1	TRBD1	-	TGTGCCAGCAGTTCGCGACAGGGGCAATTACATGAGCAGTTCTTC	CASSSRQGQLHEQFF
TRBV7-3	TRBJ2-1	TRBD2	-	TGTGCCAGCAGCTTAACGTTTACTAGCGGGATGAATGAGCAGTTCTTC	CASSLTFTSGMNEQFF
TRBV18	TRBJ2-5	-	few	TGTGCCAGCTCACCTCCGAACAGGGCAGAGACCCAGTACTTC	CASSPPNRAETQYF
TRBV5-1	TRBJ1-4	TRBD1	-	TGCGCCAGCAGCTTAGGGGAGACAGGGCCAACTAATGAAAAACTGTTTTTT	CASSLGETGPTNEKLFF
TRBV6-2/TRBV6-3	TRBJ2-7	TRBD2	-	TGTGCCAGCAGTTTTTCTCCCCAGACTAGCAGGAACTACGAGCAGTACTTC	CASSFSPQTSRNYEQYF
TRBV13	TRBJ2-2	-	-	TGTGCCAGCAGCCACCGGCAGCCAGGCAGATCCGGGGAGCTGTTTTTT	CASSHRQPGRSGELFF
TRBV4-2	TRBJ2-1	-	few	TGTGCCAGCAGCCAAGAATCCAGCGAGGTTTCAAATGAGCAGTTCTTC	CASSQESSEVSNEQFF
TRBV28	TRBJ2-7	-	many	TGTGCCAGCAGTCCCCCGGATAGCGTAACCTACGAGCAGTACTTC	CASSPPDSVTYEQYF
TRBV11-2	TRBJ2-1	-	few	TGTGCCAGCAGCTTAGTAAATCGGGCAGGAGGTAGCAATGAGCAGTTCTTC	CASSLVNRAGGSNEQFF
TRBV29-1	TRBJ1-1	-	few	TGCAGCGTTGATATGGCTGACAGACTTGAAGCTTTCTTT	CSVDMADRLEAFF
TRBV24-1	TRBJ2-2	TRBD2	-	TGTGCCACCAGTGACCCCCTGGGACTAGCGTTTACCGGGGAGCTGTTTTTT	CATSDPLGLAFTGELFF
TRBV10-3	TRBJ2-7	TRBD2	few	TGTGCCATCAGTCCCGGGACTAGCGAAGCCGAGCAGTACTTC	CAISPGTSEAEQYF
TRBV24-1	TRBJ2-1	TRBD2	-	TGTGCCACCAGTGACAGTAGCGGGAGGAGCTCCTACAATGAGCAGTTCTTC	CATSDSSGRSSYNEQFF
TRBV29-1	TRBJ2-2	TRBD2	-	TGCAGCGCCGAACCCCTAGCGGGAGGTACCGGGGAGCTGTTTTTT	CSAEPLAGGTGELFF
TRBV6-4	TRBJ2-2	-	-	TGTGCCAGCAGTTACTTGGGCCGCGAGAAGCTGTTTTTT	CASSYLGREKLFF